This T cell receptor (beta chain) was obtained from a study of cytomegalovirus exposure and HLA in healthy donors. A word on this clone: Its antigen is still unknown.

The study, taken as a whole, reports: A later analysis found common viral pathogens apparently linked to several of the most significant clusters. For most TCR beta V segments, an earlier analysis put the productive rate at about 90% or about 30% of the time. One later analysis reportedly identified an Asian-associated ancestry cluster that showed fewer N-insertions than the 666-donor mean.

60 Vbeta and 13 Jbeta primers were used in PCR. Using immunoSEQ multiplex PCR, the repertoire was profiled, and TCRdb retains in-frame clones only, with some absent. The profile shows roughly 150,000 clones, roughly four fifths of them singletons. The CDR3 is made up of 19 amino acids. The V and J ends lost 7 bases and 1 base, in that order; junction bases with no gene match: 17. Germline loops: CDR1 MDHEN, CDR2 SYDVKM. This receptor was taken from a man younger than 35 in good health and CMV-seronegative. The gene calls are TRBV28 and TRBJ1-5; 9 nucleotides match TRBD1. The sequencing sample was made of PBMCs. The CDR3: CASNQNRGRESRSNQPQHF. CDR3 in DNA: TGTGCCAGCAACCAGAACAGGGGGCGGGAAAGTCGCAGCAATCAGCCCCAGCATTTT.